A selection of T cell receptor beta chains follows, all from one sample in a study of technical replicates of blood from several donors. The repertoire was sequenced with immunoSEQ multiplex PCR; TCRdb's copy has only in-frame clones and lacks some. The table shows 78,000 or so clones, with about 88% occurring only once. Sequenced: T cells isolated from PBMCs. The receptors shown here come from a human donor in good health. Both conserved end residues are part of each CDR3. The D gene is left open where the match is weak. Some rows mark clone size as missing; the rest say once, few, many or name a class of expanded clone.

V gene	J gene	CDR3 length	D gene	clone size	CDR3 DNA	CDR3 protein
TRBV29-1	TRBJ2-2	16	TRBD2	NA	TGCAGCGTCGGAGAGGTAGCGGGAGGGGGCACCGGGGAGCTGTTTTTT	CSVGEVAGGGTGELFF
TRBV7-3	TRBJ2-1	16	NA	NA	TGTGCCAGCAGCTTCTTAAGACAGGGGAGGGACAATGAGCAGTTCTTC	CASSFLRQGRDNEQFF
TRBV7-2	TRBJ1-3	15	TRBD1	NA	TGTGCCAGCAGCTTACGGGACAGGGGATTGGGAACCATATATTTT	CASSLRDRGLGTIYF
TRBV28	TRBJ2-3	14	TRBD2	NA	TGTGCCAGCAGTTTTGCGGGAGAAGTAGATACGCAGTATTTT	CASSFAGEVDTQYF
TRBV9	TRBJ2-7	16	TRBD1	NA	TGTGCCAGCAGCGTAGCGGTGGGACAGGGGATCTACGAGCAGTACTTC	CASSVAVGQGIYEQYF
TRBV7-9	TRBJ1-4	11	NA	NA	TGTGCCAGCAGCTTCGGGGAAAAACTGTTTTTT	CASSFGEKLFF
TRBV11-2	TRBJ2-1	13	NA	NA	TGTGCCAGCAGCTTAGCCCTATACAATGAGCAGTTCTTC	CASSLALYNEQFF
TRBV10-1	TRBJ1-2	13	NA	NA	TGCGCCAGCAGTGCGGGGGGTTCTGATGGCTACACCTTC	CASSAGGSDGYTF
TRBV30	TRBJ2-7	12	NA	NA	TGTGCCTGGAGGGGGAGCTCCTACGAGCAGTACTTC	CAWRGSSYEQYF
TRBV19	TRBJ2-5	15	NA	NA	TGTGCCAGTAGTATCAACGGGGGGCGGCAAGAGACCCAGTACTTC	CASSINGGRQETQYF
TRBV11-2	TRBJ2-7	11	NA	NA	TGTGCCAGCAGCCCTACTACGGGGCAGTACTTC	CASSPTTGQYF
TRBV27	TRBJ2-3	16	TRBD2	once	TGTGCCAGCAGTTTATACTGGCGGGAGTTAACAGATACGCAGTATTTT	CASSLYWRELTDTQYF
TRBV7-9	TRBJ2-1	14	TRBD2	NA	TGTGCCAGCAGCTTTAGTAGCGGGAGCGATGAGCAGTTCTTC	CASSFSSGSDEQFF
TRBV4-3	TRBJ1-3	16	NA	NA	TGCGCCAGCAGCTTCTGGACAGATTCTTCTGGAAACACCATATATTTT	CASSFWTDSSGNTIYF
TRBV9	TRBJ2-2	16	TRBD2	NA	TGTGCCAGCAGCGTAGGGGTAGCGGGACCCACCGGGGAGCTGTTTTTT	CASSVGVAGPTGELFF
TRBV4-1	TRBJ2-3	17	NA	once	TGCGCCAGCAGCCACGATAAGCGGAGGGCCGTCGCAGATACGCAGTATTTT	CASSHDKRRAVADTQYF
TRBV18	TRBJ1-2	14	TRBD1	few	TGTGCCAGCTCACCCAGCGGACAGGGCTATGGCTACACCTTC	CASSPSGQGYGYTF
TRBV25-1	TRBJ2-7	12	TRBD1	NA	TGTGCCAGCAGTGTTTACAGGGGCGAGCAGTACTTC	CASSVYRGEQYF
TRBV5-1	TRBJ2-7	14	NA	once	TGCGCCAGCAGCACAGGACAGCAATCCTACGAGCAGTACTTC	CASSTGQQSYEQYF
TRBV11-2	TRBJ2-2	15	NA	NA	TGTGCCAGCAGCTTAGATCTGGCTAGCCCCGGGGAGCTGTTTTTT	CASSLDLASPGELFF
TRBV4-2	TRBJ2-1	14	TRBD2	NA	TGTGCCAGCAGCCAAGTAATAGCGGGCGATGAGCAGTTCTTC	CASSQVIAGDEQFF
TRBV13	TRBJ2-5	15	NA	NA	TGTGCCAGCAGCTTATATGTCCAGGGACAAGAGACCCAGTACTTC	CASSLYVQGQETQYF
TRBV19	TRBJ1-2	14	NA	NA	TGTGCCACCCGGCTGGGGGGACGGAACTATGGCTACACCTTC	CATRLGGRNYGYTF
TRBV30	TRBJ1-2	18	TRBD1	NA	TGTGCCTGGAGTGCTACCCTGACAGGGTTTACGTTGAACTATGGCTACACCTTC	CAWSATLTGFTLNYGYTF
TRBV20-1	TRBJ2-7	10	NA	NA	TGCAGTGGTCGCTCCTACGAGCAGTACTTC	CSGRSYEQYF
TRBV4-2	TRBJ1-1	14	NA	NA	TGTGCCAGCAGCCAGACTTCGGGGGGAGAAGAAGCTTTCTTT	CASSQTSGGEEAFF
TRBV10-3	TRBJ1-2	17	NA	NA	TGTGCCATCAGTGAGTCGACTGGCTCCGGGGGTCCGGGAGGCTACACCTTC	CAISESTGSGGPGGYTF
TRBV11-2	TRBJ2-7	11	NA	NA	TGTGCCAGCAGCCTCGACAGCGAGCAGTACTTC	CASSLDSEQYF
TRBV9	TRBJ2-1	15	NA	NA	TGTGCCAGCAGCCCCCATCTAGCGTCTTACAATGAGCAGTTCTTC	CASSPHLASYNEQFF
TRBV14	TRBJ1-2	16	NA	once	TGTGCCAGCAGCCGACAAGTAGGAACAATCGTCTATGGCTACACCTTC	CASSRQVGTIVYGYTF
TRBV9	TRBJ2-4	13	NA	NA	TGTGCCAGCAGCGTAGAACCGGCGGGCATTCAGTACTTC	CASSVEPAGIQYF
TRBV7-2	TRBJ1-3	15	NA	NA	TGTGCCAGCAGCTTAGCATCCGGGATGGGAAACACCATATATTTT	CASSLASGMGNTIYF
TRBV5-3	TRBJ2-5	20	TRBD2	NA	TGTGCCAGAAGCCAATATAAGACCGGGACTAGCGGGAGGTACCAAGAGACCCAGTACTTC	CARSQYKTGTSGRYQETQYF
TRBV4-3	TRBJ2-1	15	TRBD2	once	TGCGCCAGCAGCCAGACTAGCGGGAGACACAATGAGCAGTTCTTC	CASSQTSGRHNEQFF
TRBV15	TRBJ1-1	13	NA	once	TGTGCCACCAGCGGGACACCTAACACTGAAGCTTTCTTT	CATSGTPNTEAFF
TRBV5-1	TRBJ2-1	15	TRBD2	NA	TGCGCCAGCAGCTGGGGGACTAGCGGGACCTATGAGCAGTTCTTC	CASSWGTSGTYEQFF
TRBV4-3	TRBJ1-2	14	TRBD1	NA	TGCGCCAGCAGTCGTTACCGGGACAGGGATGGCTACACCTTC	CASSRYRDRDGYTF
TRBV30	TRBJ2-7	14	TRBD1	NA	TGTGCCTGGAGTGGACAGGGGTTAAGGGACGAGCAGTACTTC	CAWSGQGLRDEQYF
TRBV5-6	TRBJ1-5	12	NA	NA	TGTGCCAGCAGCTACTCAAATCAGCCCCAGCATTTT	CASSYSNQPQHF
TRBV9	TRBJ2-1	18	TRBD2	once	TGTGCCAGCAGCCCTTTAGCTTTACTAGCGGCAACTTACAATGAGCAGTTCTTC	CASSPLALLAATYNEQFF
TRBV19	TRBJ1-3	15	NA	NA	TGTGCCAGTAGTCGGGGGGGCGCCTCTGGAAACACCATATATTTT	CASSRGGASGNTIYF
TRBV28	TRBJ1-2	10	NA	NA	TGTGCCAGCAGTTTCGGTGGCTACACCTTC	CASSFGGYTF
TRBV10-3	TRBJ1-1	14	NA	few	TGTGCCATCAGTGAGTCGATGAGGGACACTGAAGCTTTCTTT	CAISESMRDTEAFF
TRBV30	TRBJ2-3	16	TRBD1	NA	TGTGCCTGGTCAAGACCGAGGGGGACAGGGACAGATACGCAGTATTTT	CAWSRPRGTGTDTQYF
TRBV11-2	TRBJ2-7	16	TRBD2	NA	TGTGCCAGCAGCTTAGTAGAGAGCGGGGCTAACTACGAGCAGTACTTC	CASSLVESGANYEQYF
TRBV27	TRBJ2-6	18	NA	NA	TGTGCCAGCAGTTTATTCGGGTGGGACACCACTGGGGCCAACGTCCTGACTTTC	CASSLFGWDTTGANVLTF
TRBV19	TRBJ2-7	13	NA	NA	TGTGCCAGTAGTTACGGGGTTCGATACGAGCAGTACTTC	CASSYGVRYEQYF
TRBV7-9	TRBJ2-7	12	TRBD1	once	TGTGCCAGCGGATTACAGGGGTACGAGCAGTACTTC	CASGLQGYEQYF
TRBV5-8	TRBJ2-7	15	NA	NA	TGTGCCAGCAGCTTGGCCAGGGGAACCCCCTACGAGCAGTACTTC	CASSLARGTPYEQYF
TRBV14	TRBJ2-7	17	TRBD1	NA	TGTGCCAGCAGCCAAGAAGGGACAGGGCGAGGTTACTACGAGCAGTACTTC	CASSQEGTGRGYYEQYF
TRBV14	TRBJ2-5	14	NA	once	TGTGCCAGCAGCCAAGATCTCGAGGTAGAGACCCAGTACTTC	CASSQDLEVETQYF
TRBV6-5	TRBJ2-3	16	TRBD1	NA	TGTGCCAGCAGTTACATTGGACAGGGCCCCCCTTATACGCAGTATTTT	CASSYIGQGPPYTQYF
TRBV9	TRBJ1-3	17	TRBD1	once	TGTGCCAGCAGCCCTCGACAGGGGTTTATGAATGGAAACACCATATATTTT	CASSPRQGFMNGNTIYF
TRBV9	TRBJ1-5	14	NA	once	TGTGCCAGCAGCGTATCCGGAGCGGGTCAGCCCCAGCATTTT	CASSVSGAGQPQHF
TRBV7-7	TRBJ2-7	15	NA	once	TGTGCCAGCAGCTTAGCGCAGGGGTTGTCCTACGAGCAGTACTTC	CASSLAQGLSYEQYF
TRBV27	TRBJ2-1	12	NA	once	TGTGCCAGCAGTTTATTAAGGGGTGAGCAGTTCTTC	CASSLLRGEQFF
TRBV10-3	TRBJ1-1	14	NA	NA	TGTGCCATCGGCACAGGGATTTTGAACACTGAAGCTTTCTTT	CAIGTGILNTEAFF
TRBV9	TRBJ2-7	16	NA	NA	TGTGCCAGCAGCGTAGGGGTTGGGGGCAGGGATAACGAGCAGTACTTC	CASSVGVGGRDNEQYF
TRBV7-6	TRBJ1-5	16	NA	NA	TGTGCCAGCAGCTTAGGGTGGGGGGGAATAGGACAGCCCCAGCATTTT	CASSLGWGGIGQPQHF